A single sample is the source of the 18 T cell receptor beta chains below, sequenced in a study of cytomegalovirus exposure and HLA in healthy donors. The repertoire was sequenced with immunoSEQ multiplex PCR; TCRdb's copy has only in-frame clones and lacks some. The sample includes 120,000 to 150,000 clones, roughly 90% of them seen just once. What was sequenced was PBMCs. The receptors were gathered from a man between 18 and 29 years old in good health and CMV-seronegative.

A few counts support this clone. The rearrangement uses TRBV9 and TRBJ2-3, with a possible D match to TRBD1 (7 bases). CDR1 is SGDLS and CDR2 is YYNGEE in the germline V gene. This CDR3 contains 15 residues. Trimming shortened V by 5 bases and J by 4 bases, and 17 bases separated the two germline ends. CDR3 region: CASSDGTAGPDTQYF. In DNA, the CDR3 is TGTGCCAGCAGTGACGGGACAGCGGGTCCAGATACGCAGTATTTT.

This clone came up a few times. The chain carries TRBV9 and TRBJ1-1, with TRBD1 matching over 8 bases. V lost 6 bases, J lost 2 bases, and 12 bases stayed unmatched. Germline CDR1 SGDLS, CDR2 YYNGEE. This CDR3 has 16 amino acids. This CDR3 is CASTPTQGARNTEAFF. The CDR3 coding sequence is TGTGCCAGCACCCCGACCCAGGGGGCGAGAAACACTGAAGCTTTCTTT.

The rearrangement joins TRBV7-6 to TRBJ2-1; no definite D call. V lost 5 bases to trimming and J lost 10 bases, with 15 bases between them. The germline V gene has CDR1 SGHVS and CDR2 FNYEAQ. The CDR3 is 13 residues long. The CDR3 bases are TGTGCCAGCAGCCCCGACATGGCCAAGGAGCAGTTCTTC. Translated, it gives CASSPDMAKEQFF.

This clone appeared a single time. V and J are TRBV7-9 and TRBJ1-6; 7 positions agree with TRBD1. Germline lookup yields CDR1 SEHNR and CDR2 FQNEAQ (reference sequence). V shed 1 base and J 10 bases; nucleotides not matched to a gene: 4. The CDR3 loop spans 14 amino acids. CDR3 nucleotide sequence: TGTGCCAGCAGCTTAGGACAGGGACACTCACCCCTCCACTTT. This sequence encodes CASSLGQGHSPLHF.

In nucleotides, the CDR3 is TGCGCCAGCAGGGAGGGGCTAGCAGACAATGAGCAGTTCTTC. Protein sequence: CASREGLADNEQFF. This chain links TRBV5-1 with TRBJ2-1, with a possible D match to TRBD2 (6 bases). Germline lookup yields CDR1 SGHRS and CDR2 YFSETQ. There are 14 residues in the CDR3. V dropped 5 bases and J dropped 5 bases, with 14 bases sitting between them.

The rearrangement uses TRBV7-2 and TRBJ2-2; tentative D call: TRBD2 (6 bases). The ends were cut back, 5 bases at V and 8 bases at J, with 18 bases in the middle. Germline CDR1 is SGHTA and CDR2 is FQGNSA. The CDR3 is 15 residues long. CDR3 amino acids: CASSRDWLASGELFF. For the CDR3, the DNA is TGTGCCAGCAGCCGGGACTGGTTGGCTTCGGGGGAGCTGTTTTTT.

The V and J genes are TRBV7-3 and TRBJ2-1, with TRBD1 matching over 8 bases. From germline, CDR1 is SGHTA and CDR2 FQGTGA. Trimming at V came to 2 bases and at J to 8 bases, leaving 8 bases not matched to a gene. The CDR3 contains 15 residues. In nucleotides, the CDR3 is TGTGCCAGCAGCTTACAGGGGGCGCGTGTCCATGAGCAGTTCTTC. The encoded protein is CASSLQGARVHEQFF.

The V and J genes are TRBV7-8 and TRBJ1-1, with 7 positions matching TRBD1. Germline V CDR1 and CDR2: SGHVS, FQNEAQ. After removal of 1 base from V and 4 bases from J, the junction contained 9 bases not matched to a gene. There are 16 residues in the CDR3. The CDR3 DNA reads as TGTGCCAGCAGCTTAGTGGAGGGGGCAGGAGTCACTGAAGCTTTCTTT. Encoded protein: CASSLVEGAGVTEAFF.

The table lists this clone with a few counts. The chain carries TRBV5-1 and TRBJ1-2; TRBD1 matches 8 bases. J lost 9 bases, V lost 4 bases, and 5 bases had no gene match. The CDR3 sequence is 12 residues long. In germline, CDR1 is SGHRS, CDR2 YFSETQ. This CDR3 is CASSVDRARYTF. In nucleotides, the CDR3 is TGCGCCAGCAGCGTGGACAGGGCTCGCTACACCTTC.

The chain uses TRBV30 and TRBJ2-5; D gene unclear. Germline CDR1 reads GTSNPN; CDR2 reads SVGIG (reference sequence). The CDR3 loop spans 12 amino acids. The V end was cut by 0 bases, the J end by 4 bases, with 6 bases between. CDR3 DNA: TGTGCCTGGAGTGTAACCGGAGAGACCCAGTACTTC. Translation gives CAWSVTGETQYF.

Written as DNA, the CDR3 is TGTGCCAGCAGCGTAGACGGGAGGTGGGATACGCAGTATTTT. Translating it yields CASSVDGRWDTQYF. V usage is TRBV9 and J usage is TRBJ2-3; 7 positions match TRBD2. With V trimmed by 0 bases and J by 6 bases, 4 bases remained unmatched. This CDR3 comprises 14 residues. From germline, CDR1 is SGDLS and CDR2 YYNGEE.

This clone was recorded only once. The chain couples TRBV5-1 to TRBJ2-3, with a possible D match to TRBD1 (6 bases). CDR1 and CDR2 (germline): SGHRS, YFSETQ. V was shortened by 4 bases and J by 0 bases, with 12 bases between the two germline ends. The CDR3 runs to 15 residues. The chain's CDR3 is CASSVGTPSTDTQYF. The DNA of the CDR3 is TGCGCCAGCAGCGTAGGGACACCTAGCACAGATACGCAGTATTTT.

The rearrangement links TRBV6-1 to TRBJ1-4, with 10 positions matching TRBD1. J gave up 8 bases and V 6 bases, and 6 bases lay outside the gene matches. CDR1 and CDR2 from the germline V gene are MNHNS and SASEGT. The CDR3 totals 14 residues. The DNA for the CDR3 is TGTGCCAGCAGCTCGACAGGGGGCAAGGAAAAACTGTTTTTT. Encoded protein: CASSSTGGKEKLFF.

The chain carries TRBV6-6 and TRBJ1-1; no clear D. The CDR3 contains 14 residues. Germline V CDR1 and CDR2: MNHNY, SVGAGI (reference sequence). V was shortened by 6 bases and J by 4 bases, with 15 bases between the two germline ends. The CDR3 sequence: CASSSMGSGTEAFF. CDR3 coding DNA: TGTGCCAGCAGCTCAATGGGTAGCGGCACTGAAGCTTTCTTT.

CDR3: CASSQILGLVNTEAFF. CDR3 sequence (DNA): TGTGCCAGCAGCCAAATATTGGGACTCGTGAACACTGAAGCTTTCTTT. This chain joins TRBV14 and TRBJ1-1; possibly TRBD1 for D (5 bases). CDR3 length: 16 residues. Trimming pared 2 bases from V and 0 bases from J, leaving 13 bases between. Per the germline V gene, CDR1 is SGHDN and CDR2 is FVKESK.

V usage is TRBV5-1 and J usage is TRBJ2-2; possible D gene TRBD2, 6 bases. Trimming stripped 0 bases from V and 0 bases from J, with 12 bases between. The length of the CDR3 is 17 residues. Germline loops: CDR1 SGHRS, CDR2 YFSETQ. The CDR3 nucleotides are TGCGCCAGCAGCTTGGTAGGCGGGAACGCGAACACCGGGGAGCTGTTTTTT. Its translation is CASSLVGGNANTGELFF.

Remarks on this clone: Germline is not matched at one junction end, which may reflect a read error. The chain carries TRBV10-2 and TRBJ2-7; D may be TRBD2 (6 bases). Per the germline V gene, CDR1 is WSHSY and CDR2 is SAAADI. The CDR3 is 15 amino acids. The CDR3 sequence: CASSEAPGLSLSPNF. CDR3 sequence (DNA): TGCGCCAGCAGTGAGGCCCCGGGACTCAGCCTTTCCCCAAACTTC.

The chain is built from TRBV7-9 and TRBJ1-4; D remains ambiguous. Germline V gives CDR1 SEHNR, CDR2 FQNEAQ (reference sequence). This CDR3 region has 13 residues. The V gene lost 1 base and the J gene lost 8 bases, with 8 bases spanning the gap. The CDR3 protein is CASSLGGEEKLFF. In DNA form, the CDR3 reads TGTGCCAGCAGCTTAGGTGGGGAGGAAAAACTGTTTTTT.